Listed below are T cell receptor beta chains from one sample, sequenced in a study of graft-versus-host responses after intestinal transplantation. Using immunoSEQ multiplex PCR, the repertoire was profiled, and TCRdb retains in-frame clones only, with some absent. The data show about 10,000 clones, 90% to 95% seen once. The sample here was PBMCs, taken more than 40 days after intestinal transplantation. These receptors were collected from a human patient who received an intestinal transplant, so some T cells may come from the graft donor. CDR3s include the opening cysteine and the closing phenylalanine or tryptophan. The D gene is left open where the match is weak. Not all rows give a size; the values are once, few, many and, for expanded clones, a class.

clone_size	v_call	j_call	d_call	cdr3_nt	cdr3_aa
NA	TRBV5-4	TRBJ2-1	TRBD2	TGTGCCAGCAGCTTGGACGGGGGGTTAGATGAGCAGTTCTTC	CASSLDGGLDEQFF
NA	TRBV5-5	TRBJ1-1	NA	TGTGCCAGCAGCTTGGGGGTAGGTGACGAAGCTTTCTTT	CASSLGVGDEAFF
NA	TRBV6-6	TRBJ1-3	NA	TGTGCCAGCAGTTACCAAGGAAACACCATATATTTT	CASSYQGNTIYF
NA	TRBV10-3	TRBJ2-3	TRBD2	TGTGCCATCAGTGACCCTCTACTAGCGGGGGGTGATACGCAGTATTTT	CAISDPLLAGGDTQYF
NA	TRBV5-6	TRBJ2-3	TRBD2	TGTGCCAGCACCCTAGCGGCAAGCACAGATACGCAGTATTTT	CASTLAASTDTQYF
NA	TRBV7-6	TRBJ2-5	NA	TGTGCCAGCAGCTCCTCGCTGCAAGAGACCCAGTACTTC	CASSSSLQETQYF
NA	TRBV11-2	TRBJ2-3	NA	TGTGCCAGCAGCCCCCGGTTGGGACGGCGCACAGATACGCAGTATTTT	CASSPRLGRRTDTQYF
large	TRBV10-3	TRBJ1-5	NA	TGTGCCATCAGTGAAGAGGGGCAGCCCCAGCATTTT	CAISEEGQPQHF
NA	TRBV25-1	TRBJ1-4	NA	TGTGCCAGCAGTGAATTGGGGGGGGTAACTAATGAAAAACTGTTTTTT	CASSELGGVTNEKLFF
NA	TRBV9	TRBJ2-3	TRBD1	TGTGCCAGCAGCGCGGGACAGAGAAGCACAGATACGCAGTATTTT	CASSAGQRSTDTQYF
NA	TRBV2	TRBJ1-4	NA	TGTGCCAGCAGTGAGCGGGGAGTAGAAAAACTGTTTTTT	CASSERGVEKLFF
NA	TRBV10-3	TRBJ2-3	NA	TGTGCCATCAGTGAGCAGGTCCCCCGCACAGATACGCAGTATTTT	CAISEQVPRTDTQYF
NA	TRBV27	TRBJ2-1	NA	TGTGTCAGCACCAAGGGGCCCTTTGGGAATGAGCAGTTCTTC	CVSTKGPFGNEQFF
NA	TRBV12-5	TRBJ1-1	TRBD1	TGTGCTAGTGGCCTGGCACAGGGGGTTACTGAAGCTTTCTTT	CASGLAQGVTEAFF
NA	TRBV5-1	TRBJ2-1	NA	TGCGCCAGCAGCTTGAGGTCTAGCGACCGCGAACGGGCCTACAATGAGCAGTTCTTC	CASSLRSSDRERAYNEQFF
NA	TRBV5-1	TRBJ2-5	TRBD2	TGCGCCAGCAGCCTAGGACTAGCGGGGGTTTTGGGAGAGACCCAGTACTTC	CASSLGLAGVLGETQYF
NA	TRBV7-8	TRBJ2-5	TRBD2	TGTGCCAGCAGCCCACCGGGGGGAGAGACCCAGTACTTC	CASSPPGGETQYF
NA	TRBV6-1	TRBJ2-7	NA	TGTGCCAGCAGTGAATATGGGGGAACGGAGCAGTACTTC	CASSEYGGTEQYF
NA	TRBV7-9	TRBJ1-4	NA	TGTGCCAGCCAACTGCCGGGGGACCACGGGGAAAAACTGTTTTTT	CASQLPGDHGEKLFF
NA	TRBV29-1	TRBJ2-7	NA	TGCAGCGTTGAAGACCAGGACAAACCCTACGAGCAGTACTTC	CSVEDQDKPYEQYF
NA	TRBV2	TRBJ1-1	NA	TGTGCCAGCAGTCCCCTAACGGGCACTGAAGCTTTCTTT	CASSPLTGTEAFF
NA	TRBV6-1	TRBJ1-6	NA	TGTGCCAGCAGTGAAGAACACACCAGTGGTTCACCCCTCCACTTT	CASSEEHTSGSPLHF
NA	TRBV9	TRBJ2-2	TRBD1	TGTGCCAGCAGCAGGACAGGGGCCGCCTCTTACACCGGGGAGCTGTTTTTT	CASSRTGAASYTGELFF
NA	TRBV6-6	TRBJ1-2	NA	TGTGCCAGCAGTTACGTGGGTCGCGGCGATGGCTACACCTTC	CASSYVGRGDGYTF
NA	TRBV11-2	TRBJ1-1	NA	TGTGCCAGCAGCCCCCGGGGGACTGAAGCTTTCTTT	CASSPRGTEAFF
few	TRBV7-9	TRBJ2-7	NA	TGTGCCAGCAGCCCGCCGGGGTACGAGCAGTACTTC	CASSPPGYEQYF
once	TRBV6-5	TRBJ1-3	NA	TGTGCCAGCAGTTACTCCGGGGACACCATATATTTT	CASSYSGDTIYF
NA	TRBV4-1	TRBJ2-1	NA	TGCGCCAGCAGCCAAGAAACCTCCTCCAACCCATACAATGAGCAGTTCTTC	CASSQETSSNPYNEQFF
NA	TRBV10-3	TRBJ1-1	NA	TGTGCCATCAGTGGCGGGGGGGCACCACGGGCTGAAGCTTTCTTT	CAISGGGAPRAEAFF
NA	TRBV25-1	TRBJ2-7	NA	TGTGCCAGCACATCTGGGCCCTACGAGCAGTACTTC	CASTSGPYEQYF
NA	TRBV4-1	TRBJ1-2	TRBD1	TGCGCCAGCAGCCAAGAACCAGGGGGGGGCTACACCTTC	CASSQEPGGGYTF
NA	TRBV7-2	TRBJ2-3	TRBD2	TGTGCCAGCAGCCGGGGACTAGCGGGGGGGAATACGCAGTATTTT	CASSRGLAGGNTQYF
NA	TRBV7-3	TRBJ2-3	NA	TGTGCCAGCAGCCCTACAGGGTTATCAAACCTAGCAGATACGCAGTATTTT	CASSPTGLSNLADTQYF
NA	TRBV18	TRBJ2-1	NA	TGTGCCAGCTCACCACCGGTGGACAATGAGCAGTTCTTC	CASSPPVDNEQFF
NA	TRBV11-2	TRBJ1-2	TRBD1	TGTGCCAGCAGCTTAGACTCAGGGGGTGGCTACACCTTC	CASSLDSGGGYTF
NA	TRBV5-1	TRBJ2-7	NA	TGCGCCAGCAGCTCGGGGGCAGGGGCCGAGCAGTACTTC	CASSSGAGAEQYF
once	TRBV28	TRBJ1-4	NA	TGTGCCAGCAGGTACGACACCTTTAATGAAAAACTGTTTTTT	CASRYDTFNEKLFF
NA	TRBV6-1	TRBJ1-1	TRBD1	TGTGCCAGCAGTCCCTTCGACAGGGGCGGGACTGAAGCTTTCTTT	CASSPFDRGGTEAFF
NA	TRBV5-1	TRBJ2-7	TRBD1	TGCGCCAGCAGCCCACAGGGGGCCCACGAGCAGTACTTC	CASSPQGAHEQYF
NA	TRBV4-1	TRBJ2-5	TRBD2	TGCGCCAGCAGCCAAGAGGTTCGGGGGGGTCATGAGACCCAGTACTTC	CASSQEVRGGHETQYF
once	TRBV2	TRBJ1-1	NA	TGTGCCAGCAGGCAGGGCACTGAAGCTTTCTTT	CASRQGTEAFF